Below, 20 T cell receptor beta chains from the same sample are listed, as sequenced in a study of T cell responses to AZD1222 COVID-19 vaccine. The assay was immunoSEQ multiplex PCR, and TCRdb's table has in-frame clones only and misses some. The data hold roughly 100,000 clones, with roughly 88% observed a single time. Sequenced material: peripheral blood, taken on day 0 of AZD1222 vaccination. The receptor set was obtained from an adult in good health.

This chain uses TRBV18 with TRBJ1-4; tentative D call: TRBD1 (5 bases). Trimming stripped 3 bases from V and 4 bases from J, with 9 bases between. Germline CDR1 KGHSH, CDR2 LQKENI. The CDR3 extends over 14 amino acids. The CDR3 loop reads CASSPSRVNEKLFF. The CDR3 bases are TGTGCCAGCTCACCGTCCAGGGTTAATGAAAAACTGTTTTTT.

This CDR3 is CASSPPSTPSQYF. CDR3 coding DNA: TGTGCCAGCTCACCGCCAAGTACCCCATCGCAGTATTTT. J is TRBJ2-3 and V is TRBV18, with D uncertain. The V end was cut by 3 bases, the J end by 10 bases, with 14 bases between. CDR3 length: 13 amino acids. Germline values: CDR1 KGHSH, CDR2 LQKENI.

The chain recombines TRBV11-2 with TRBJ2-7; 7 nucleotides align to TRBD2. With V trimmed by 7 bases and J by 0 bases, 12 bases remained unmatched. Germline lookup yields CDR1 SGHAT and CDR2 FQNNGV. The CDR3 consists of 16 residues. CDR3 coding DNA: TGTGCCAGCAAACCTTTTTCCGGGGGGACCTCCTACGAGCAGTACTTC. This encodes CASKPFSGGTSYEQYF. Supplemented by reference TRBV11-2 and TRBJ2-7, the full variable domain reads EAGVAQSPRYKIIEKRQSVAFWCNPISGHATLYWYQQILGQGPKLLIQFQNNGVVDDSQLPKDRFSAERLKGVDSTLKIQPAKLEDSAVYLCASKPFSGGTSYEQYFGPGTRLTVT.

The chain recombines TRBV5-6 with TRBJ1-5; 7 bases map to TRBD1. Unmatched junction bases numbered 0, after V lost 1 base and J lost 2 bases. The CDR3 runs to 14 residues. Germline CDR1 and CDR2: SGHDT and YYEEEE. Here the CDR3 DNA reads TGTGCCAGCAGCTTGACAGGGGGCAATCAGCCCCAGCATTTT. Its protein is CASSLTGGNQPQHF.

V gene TRBV11-3 combines with J gene TRBJ2-3; D could derive from TRBD1 or TRBD2 (6 bases each). Trimming took off 1 base at V and 3 bases at J, with 11 bases between the two ends. Germline CDR1 SGHNT, CDR2 YENEEA. The CDR3 extends over 15 amino acids. Here the CDR3 reads CASSLGRGQTDTQYF. The CDR3 DNA follows: TGTGCCAGCAGCTTAGGCCGGGGGCAGACAGATACGCAGTATTTT.

The chain is built from TRBV12-5 and TRBJ2-2, with a tentative D call TRBD1 (5 bases). Deletions cut 1 base from V and 0 bases from J, with 9 bases between. The CDR3 runs 16 residues. Looked up from germline, CDR1 is LGHNT and CDR2 is FRNRAP. The CDR3 DNA is TGTGCTAGTGGTTTGGGAACAGGACCGAACACCGGGGAGCTGTTTTTT. Translation gives CASGLGTGPNTGELFF.

The rearrangement links TRBV28 to TRBJ1-6; 7 nucleotides match TRBD1. J gave up 11 bases and V 5 bases, and 12 bases lay outside the gene matches. The CDR3 loop spans 15 amino acids. CDR1 and CDR2 (germline): MDHEN, SYDVKM. The DNA of the CDR3 is TGTGCCAGCAGTACGCGGGCAGGGGGTTTGACACCCCTCCACTTT. Amino acid sequence: CASSTRAGGLTPLHF.

This clone was counted many times. V is TRBV5-6 and J is TRBJ1-1; 9 bases agree with TRBD1. Germline lookup yields CDR1 SGHDT and CDR2 YYEEEE. The CDR3 totals 18 residues. The ends lost 1 base at V and 2 bases at J; junction bases unmatched: 12. In DNA, the CDR3 is TGTGCCAGCAGCTTGAGGATAACAGGGGGCCTCCCCAACACTGAAGCTTTCTTT. Translated, it gives CASSLRITGGLPNTEAFF.

V and J are TRBV6-6 and TRBJ2-7, with 10 bases identical to TRBD1. The germline V gene has CDR1 MNHNY and CDR2 SVGAGI (reference sequence). V shed 5 bases, J shed 1 base, and the junction held 8 bases outside the gene matches. This CDR3 has 16 residues. The DNA of the CDR3 is TGTGCCAGCAGTCCAATGACAGGGGGCGCTTCCTACGAGCAGTACTTC. Its protein is CASSPMTGGASYEQYF.

This chain connects TRBV6-5 to TRBJ1-2, with D perhaps matching TRBD1 (5 bases). The germline V gene encodes CDR1 MNHEY and CDR2 SVGAGI. V lost 5 bases and J 3 bases, leaving 13 bases between the germline ends. The CDR3 loop spans 14 amino acids. Written as DNA, the CDR3 is TGTGCCAGCAGTCCCTCAGGGTTGGACTATGGCTACACCTTC. Its translation is CASSPSGLDYGYTF.

V gene TRBV29-1 combines with J gene TRBJ2-1, with 9 bases aligning to TRBD1. V lost 7 bases and J lost 6; bases outside the gene matches: 13. This CDR3 comprises 15 residues. CDR1 is SQVTM and CDR2 is ANQGSEA in the germline V gene. In nucleotides, the CDR3 is TGCAGCGCCCGAGGGCAAGGACAGGGGATCAATGAGCAGTTCTTC. As protein: CSARGQGQGINEQFF.

The chain links TRBV6-5 to TRBJ2-1, with 7 nucleotides matching TRBD1. Unmatched junction bases numbered 7, after V lost 6 bases and J lost 2 bases. Per the germline V gene, CDR1 is MNHEY and CDR2 is SVGAGI. The CDR3 consists of 15 residues. DNA of the CDR3: TGTGCCAGCAGCCCCGCAGGGGGTCCCTACAATGAGCAGTTCTTC. Translation: CASSPAGGPYNEQFF.

This rearrangement joins TRBV7-9 to TRBJ1-2; no firm D call. V dropped 5 bases and J dropped 4 bases, with 8 bases sitting between them. The length of the CDR3 is 12 residues. CDR1 and CDR2 (germline): SEHNR, FQNEAQ (reference sequence). The CDR3 coding sequence is TGTGCCAGCAGCATCACAAGCTATGGCTACACCTTC. The encoded protein is CASSITSYGYTF.

This clone is a singleton in its sample. This chain links TRBV6-2 or TRBV6-3 with TRBJ2-7; D tentatively reads TRBD1 or TRBD2 (5 bases each). V gave up 6 bases and J gave up 6 bases, with 21 bases separating them. Germline-derived CDR1 and CDR2 are MNHEY and SVGEGT. The CDR3 has 15 amino acids. The CDR3 coding sequence is TGTGCCAGCAGCGCCACCGGGGCGAGGCTGGGCGAGCAGTACTTC. It translates to CASSATGARLGEQYF.

The chain combines TRBV13 with TRBJ2-3; 10 bases are shared with TRBD1. The V and J ends lost 4 bases and 4 bases, in that order; junction bases with no gene match: 5. CDR1 PRHDT and CDR2 FYEKMQ come from the germline V gene (reference sequence). This CDR3 comprises 15 residues. The CDR3 region is CASSSSGQGPDTQYF. The DNA for the CDR3 is TGTGCCAGCAGCTCGTCGGGACAGGGGCCAGATACGCAGTATTTT.

This rearrangement joins TRBV5-6 to TRBJ1-2; D remains unclear. V was pared by 4 bases and J by 3 bases, with 7 bases between. The CDR3 extends over 12 amino acids. Germline lookup yields CDR1 SGHDT and CDR2 YYEEEE. This CDR3 reads CASSTMDYGYTF. CDR3 DNA: TGTGCCAGCAGCACCATGGACTATGGCTACACCTTC.

The chain uses TRBV5-6 and TRBJ1-2, with 7 bases lining up with TRBD1. The CDR3 runs to 15 residues. V was clipped by 0 bases and J by 0 bases; unmatched bases: 2. The germline gives CDR1 SGHDT, CDR2 YYEEEE. Here the CDR3 DNA reads TGTGCCAGCAGCTTGGCAGGGGGGACTAACTATGGCTACACCTTC. Translating gives CASSLAGGTNYGYTF.

The chain uses TRBV5-1 and TRBJ2-1; 7 nucleotides agree with TRBD2. V shed 0 bases and J 7 bases; nucleotides not matched to a gene: 7. This CDR3 contains 15 residues. Germline loops: CDR1 SGHRS, CDR2 YFSETQ. In nucleotides, the CDR3 is TGCGCCAGCAGCTTGGATCCGGGAGGAGGAAATGAGCAGTTCTTC. This translates into CASSLDPGGGNEQFF.

The V gene is TRBV7-8, the J gene TRBJ2-1; 8 positions match TRBD2. CDR1 SGHVS and CDR2 FQNEAQ come from the germline V gene. V shed 0 bases, J shed 4 bases, and the junction held 5 bases outside the gene matches. The CDR3 covers 16 residues. The CDR3 coding sequence is TGTGCCAGCAGCTTAGCTGGAAGCGGGAGTTACAATGAGCAGTTCTTC. Amino acids: CASSLAGSGSYNEQFF.

This sequence joins TRBV5-4 and TRBJ2-5, with 8 positions matching TRBD2. Germline values: CDR1 SGHNT, CDR2 YYREEE (reference sequence). The CDR3 extends over 16 amino acids. V trimming: 3 bases; J trimming: 2 bases; junction bases outside the gene matches: 9. In nucleotides, the CDR3 is TGTGCCAGCAGCTCGCCCACTAGCGGAACTCAAGAGACCCAGTACTTC. Its protein product is CASSSPTSGTQETQYF.